The 9 T cell receptor beta chains reported below all come from one sample, sequenced in a study of CD8+ T cells in alopecia areata. Treatment of the sample: oral pan-JAK inhibitor, 5-10 mg twice daily. Investigators isolated RNA and reverse transcribed it into cDNA to act as the sequencing template. Only in-frame clones appear in the TCRdb table, and some are missing; sequencing was by immunoSEQ multiplex PCR. The data contain approximately 140,000 clones, around 82% of them singletons. Specimen: CD8+ T cells sorted from blood, collected at week 4, from a patient treated with tofacitinib. The receptors shown here come from a human donor with alopecia areata.

V gene TRBV5-1 combines with J gene TRBJ2-3; D call uncertain. Trimming pared 1 base from V and 4 bases from J, leaving 7 bases between. Germline V CDR1 and CDR2: SGHRS, YFSETQ. CDR3 length: 13 residues. The CDR3 DNA reads as TGCGCCAGCAGCTTGTACCCCGCAGATACGCAGTATTTT. It translates to CASSLYPADTQYF.

The chain links TRBV29-1 to TRBJ2-2, with D perhaps matching TRBD1 (5 bases). CDR1 and CDR2 from the germline V gene are SQVTM and ANQGSEA. This CDR3 region has 14 residues. V was cut by 7 bases and J by 3 bases, with 15 bases left in between. CDR3 nucleotide sequence: TGCAGCGCCGGTGAAGCAGGGCACACCGGGGAGCTGTTTTTT. Translated, it gives CSAGEAGHTGELFF.

This sequence joins TRBV18 and TRBJ1-6, with 7 bases matching TRBD1. V was clipped by 4 bases and J by 8 bases; unmatched bases: 5. The germline CDR1 and CDR2 sequences are KGHSH and LQKENI. The CDR3 runs to 14 residues. CDR3 nucleotides: TGTGCCAGCTCACAGGGGACAGCGGATTCACCCCTCCACTTT. This encodes CASSQGTADSPLHF.

Only one count was recorded for this clone. The J gene is TRBJ1-2, the V gene TRBV4-3; 10 bases agree with TRBD1. J lost 2 bases, V lost 0 bases, and 6 bases had no gene match. This CDR3 spans 17 amino acids. CDR1 and CDR2 (germline): LGHNA, YSLEER. The DNA for the CDR3 is TGCGCCAGCAGCCAAGATTGGGGACAGGGGCAGAACTATGGCTACACCTTC. It codes for CASSQDWGQGQNYGYTF.

The rearrangement links TRBV27 to TRBJ1-6, with no clear D. Germline-derived CDR1 and CDR2 are MNHEY and SMNVEV (reference sequence). The CDR3 totals 16 residues. Trimming removed 6 bases from V and 0 bases from J, with 12 bases in between. CDR3: CASSSTVSSYNSPLHF. CDR3 DNA: TGTGCCAGCAGCTCAACAGTTAGCTCCTATAATTCACCCCTCCACTTT.

This clone was counted a few times. The chain has TRBV10-3 and TRBJ2-1; TRBD2 agrees at 10 bases. The CDR3 has 15 amino acids. CDR1 and CDR2 (germline): ENHRY, SYGVKD. V gave up 3 bases and J gave up 4 bases; unmatched junction bases: 3. The CDR3 loop reads CAISEAGGRYNEQFF. CDR3 DNA sequence: TGTGCCATCAGTGAAGCGGGGGGGCGGTACAATGAGCAGTTCTTC.

The chain carries TRBV2 and TRBJ2-3, with 9 bases fitting TRBD2. Germline trimming cut 5 bases from V and 0 bases from J; bases unmatched to any gene: 9. The CDR3 contains 17 residues. The germline gives CDR1 SNHLY, CDR2 FYNNEI. DNA for the CDR3: TGTGCCAGCAGTTGGACTAGCGAAGGCCCTAGCACAGATACGCAGTATTTT. Protein sequence: CASSWTSEGPSTDTQYF.

This clone has a single count. V usage is TRBV12-5 and J usage is TRBJ1-5; no firm D call. Germline values: CDR1 LGHNT, CDR2 FRNRAP. V was cut by 8 bases and J by 3 bases, with 5 bases left in between. The CDR3 extends over 11 amino acids. This CDR3 reads CASCVNQPQHF. Here the CDR3 DNA reads TGTGCTAGTTGTGTCAATCAGCCCCAGCATTTT.

The genes are TRBV13 and TRBJ2-1, with TRBD2 matching over 12 bases. The germline V gene has CDR1 PRHDT and CDR2 FYEKMQ (reference sequence). The CDR3 is made up of 15 amino acids. After removal of 0 bases from V and 7 bases from J, the junction contained 1 base not matched to a gene. The CDR3 here is CASSLGLAGGNEQFF. The CDR3 DNA is TGTGCCAGCAGCTTAGGACTAGCGGGGGGAAATGAGCAGTTCTTC.